A selection of T cell receptor beta chains follows, all from one sample in a study of T cell changes during pregnancy in multiple sclerosis. Data came from immunoSEQ multiplex PCR; TCRdb stores just in-frame clones and leaves some out. This table has about 69,000 clones, roughly nine tenths appearing once. This sample comprised CD4+ T cells from peripheral blood mononuclear cells, obtained in the third trimester of pregnancy. These receptor sequences come from a female donor in good health, enrolled as a control in a pregnancy study. The CDR3 runs from the conserved cysteine through the conserved F or W. The D gene is left open where the match is weak. Clone size is shown for a subset of rows, as once, few, many or a class of expanded clone.

d_call	v_call	j_call	clone_size	cdr3_length	cdr3_aa	cdr3_nt
NA	TRBV5-1	TRBJ2-5	NA	13	CASSLPWEETQYF	TGCGCCAGCAGCCTGCCCTGGGAGGAGACCCAGTACTTC
TRBD1	TRBV7-2	TRBJ1-2	NA	13	CASSSQGDYGYTF	TGTGCCAGCAGCTCACAGGGGGACTATGGCTACACCTTC
TRBD2	TRBV4-3	TRBJ2-1	NA	14	CASSLSGGYNEQFF	TGCGCCAGCAGCCTTAGCGGGGGGTACAATGAGCAGTTCTTC
NA	TRBV5-1	TRBJ2-5	NA	15	CASRFGETRRETQYF	TGCGCCAGCAGGTTTGGAGAGACTCGGAGGGAGACCCAGTACTTC
NA	TRBV2	TRBJ1-1	NA	15	CASRNDVDPTGEAFF	TGTGCCAGCAGGAATGACGTAGACCCGACTGGGGAAGCTTTCTTT
NA	TRBV15	TRBJ1-6	NA	18	CATSRDGAGAYYNSPLHF	TGTGCCACCAGCAGAGATGGGGCAGGAGCCTACTATAATTCACCCCTCCACTTT
NA	TRBV6-6	TRBJ2-1	NA	14	CASSRGWDGDEQFF	TGTGCCAGCAGCCGGGGGTGGGATGGGGATGAGCAGTTCTTC
NA	TRBV19	TRBJ2-2	NA	15	CASSPQGVDTGELFF	TGTGCCAGTAGTCCCCAGGGTGTGGACACCGGGGAGCTGTTTTTT
TRBD1	TRBV30	TRBJ1-2	NA	14	CAWSVLGQGGGYTF	TGTGCCTGGAGTGTTCTAGGGCAGGGGGGTGGCTACACCTTC
NA	TRBV4-3	TRBJ2-7	NA	17	CASSLSWGMRSSNEQYF	TGCGCCAGCAGCCTATCCTGGGGCATGCGCTCTTCCAACGAGCAGTACTTC
NA	TRBV28	TRBJ1-5	NA	14	CASSLGQGNQPQHF	TGTGCCAGCAGTTTAGGTCAGGGTAATCAGCCCCAGCATTTT
NA	TRBV6-5	TRBJ2-5	NA	15	CASSTRRDTQETQYF	TGTGCCAGCAGTACCCGCCGGGACACGCAAGAGACCCAGTACTTC
NA	TRBV12-2	TRBJ2-1	NA	17	CASRLRDRQNCYNEQFF	TGTGCAAGTCGCTTACGGGACAGACAGAATTGCTACAATGAGCAGTTCTTC
TRBD1	TRBV9	TRBJ2-5	NA	15	CASSVGPGQGRTQYF	TGTGCCAGCAGCGTTGGCCCGGGACAGGGGAGGACCCAGTACTTC
TRBD2	TRBV7-2	TRBJ2-1	NA	16	CASSPRASGGFNEQFF	TGTGCCAGCAGCCCCCGGGCTAGCGGAGGATTCAATGAGCAGTTCTTC
NA	TRBV7-9	TRBJ1-3	NA	14	CASSKESSGNTIYF	TGTGCCAGCAGCAAGGAGAGCTCTGGAAACACCATATATTTT
NA	TRBV5-6	TRBJ1-1	NA	14	CASSLGISGSEAFF	TGTGCCAGCAGCTTGGGAATTAGCGGGTCTGAAGCTTTCTTT
NA	TRBV4-3	TRBJ1-6	NA	18	CASSQGPLRGSYNSPLHF	TGCGCCAGCAGCCAAGGCCCGCTTCGAGGCAGCTATAATTCACCCCTCCACTTT
TRBD2	TRBV5-4	TRBJ2-3	NA	17	CASSFGTSGGPTDTQYF	TGTGCCAGCAGCTTCGGGACTAGCGGGGGGCCCACAGATACGCAGTATTTT
NA	TRBV27	TRBJ2-3	NA	17	CASSSLGSWSPGDTQYF	TGTGCCAGCAGTTCCTTAGGATCTTGGTCCCCGGGGGATACGCAGTATTTT
TRBD1	TRBV5-4	TRBJ1-6	NA	15	CASSLDQGAGSPLHF	TGTGCCAGCAGCTTGGATCAGGGGGCAGGGTCACCCCTCCACTTT
NA	TRBV5-1	TRBJ1-4	NA	15	CASSLGQTEKEKLFF	TGCGCCAGCAGCTTGGGACAGACGGAGAAAGAAAAACTGTTTTTT
TRBD1	TRBV30	TRBJ2-7	NA	15	CAWSPNRGPPYEQYF	TGTGCCTGGAGTCCTAACAGGGGCCCCCCCTACGAGCAGTACTTC
NA	TRBV10-3	TRBJ1-2	once	12	CAISEGAYGYTF	TGTGCCATCAGTGAGGGGGCCTATGGCTACACCTTC
NA	TRBV30	TRBJ1-4	few	13	CAWSVVHGEKLFF	TGTGCCTGGAGTGTAGTCCATGGCGAAAAACTGTTTTTT
TRBD1	TRBV7-2	TRBJ2-3	NA	17	CASSPGAPGQSTDTQYF	TGTGCCAGCAGCCCCGGAGCCCCGGGACAGTCCACAGATACGCAGTATTTT
NA	TRBV6-5	TRBJ1-4	NA	14	CASRDGGTNEKLFF	TGTGCCAGCAGGGACGGGGGGACTAATGAAAAACTGTTTTTT
NA	TRBV27	TRBJ1-5	once	14	CASSTFGGNQPQHF	TGTGCCAGCAGTACCTTCGGGGGCAATCAGCCCCAGCATTTT
NA	TRBV7-9	TRBJ1-1	NA	13	CASSLLSDTEAFF	TGTGCCAGCAGCTTATTATCGGACACTGAAGCTTTCTTT
TRBD2	TRBV7-3	TRBJ2-3	NA	16	CASSFSGRGGTDTQYF	TGTGCCAGCAGCTTTTCGGGGCGGGGGGGTACAGATACGCAGTATTTT
NA	TRBV6-5	TRBJ1-2	NA	12	CASSQGIYGYTF	TGTGCCAGCTCTCAGGGTATCTATGGCTACACCTTC
TRBD1	TRBV11-3	TRBJ1-6	NA	15	CASSLTTGAGSPLHF	TGTGCCAGCAGCCTAACGACAGGGGCCGGGTCACCCCTCCACTTT
TRBD1	TRBV30	TRBJ1-1	NA	14	CAWHTGTGIFEAFF	TGTGCCTGGCACACCGGGACAGGCATCTTTGAAGCTTTCTTT